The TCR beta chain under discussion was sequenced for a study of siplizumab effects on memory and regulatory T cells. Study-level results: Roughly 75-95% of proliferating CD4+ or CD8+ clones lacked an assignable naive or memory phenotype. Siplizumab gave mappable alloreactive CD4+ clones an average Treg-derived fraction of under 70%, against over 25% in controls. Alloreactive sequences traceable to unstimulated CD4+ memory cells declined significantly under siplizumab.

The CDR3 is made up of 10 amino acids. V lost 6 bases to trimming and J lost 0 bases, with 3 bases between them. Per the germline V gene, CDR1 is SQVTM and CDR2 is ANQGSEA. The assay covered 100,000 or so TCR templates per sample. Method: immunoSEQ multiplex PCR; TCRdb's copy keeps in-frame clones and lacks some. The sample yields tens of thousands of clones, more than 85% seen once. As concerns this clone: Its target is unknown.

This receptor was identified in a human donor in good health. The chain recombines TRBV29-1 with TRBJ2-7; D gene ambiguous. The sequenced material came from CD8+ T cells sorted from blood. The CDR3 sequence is CSVVSYEQYF. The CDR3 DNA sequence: TGCAGCGTGGTCTCCTACGAGCAGTACTTC.